This TCR beta chain was recovered during a study of CD8 T cells in Susac syndrome (dated by TCRdb to between 2019 and 2020). Notes on the research overall: Whether CD8+ T cell activation and differentiation in Susac syndrome was antigen driven was tested using repertoire sequencing. CD8+ T cell repertoire clonality was compared between eleven to twelve healthy donors, approximately 14 Susac syndrome patients and about 15 multiple sclerosis patients. The study at large found these results: The number of individuals in the TCR sequencing and HLA analysis was acknowledged as relatively small.

Peripheral blood CD8+ and CD4+ T cells from healthy donors, Susac syndrome patients and multiple sclerosis patients were profiled by high-throughput TCR beta sequencing. Treatment-naive patients with stable or active relapsing-remitting disease fulfilling revised McDonald criteria were used as multiple sclerosis controls. Bulk CD8+ and CD4+ T cells were purified magnetically by negative isolation, whereas CD8+ TEMRA cells were enriched by FACS. Blood was drawn into EDTA tubes, processed within 24 hours, and PBMCs were isolated by density gradient centrifugation. PBMCs intended for TCR sequencing were cryopreserved in liquid nitrogen and thawed later in a water bath at 37 degrees C. The sorted or isolated CD4+, CD8+ and CD8+ TEMRA cells reached a purity of at least 90%. RNA was extracted using the RNeasy kit, and roughly 0.45 to 1 microgram was reverse transcribed with random hexamers. TCR beta CDR3 regions were amplified with the immunoSEQ multiplex PCR assay covering 54 Vbeta and 13 Jbeta segments. To correct PCR amplification bias, a synthetic template baseline was used for both primer optimization and computational correction. Per the source publication's procedure: Reads were annotated to V, D and J genes according to IMGT and were analyzed with immunoSEQ Analyzer, with only productive sequences retained. Clonality was calculated as one minus the Shannon entropy normalized by log2 of the number of productive unique sequences. Public and private clones were assessed among the 100 most prevalent clones of each patient and control. Clones were defined as Susac-specific if absent from the healthy and MS cohorts, from some 1,000 published viral clones and from other ImmuneACCESS disease sequences. The raw public reads went through TCRdb reprocessing: fastp at Q25, MiXCR clone calling, in-frame beta chains kept. Under each unique CDR3 protein, matching rows form one entry showing the most common genes and DNA. TCRdb's processing, not the authors', yielded these V and J calls. The table for this sample lists some 300,000 distinct CDR3 sequences; roughly 85% of them were counted only once. Jointly, the top ten make up approximately 0.11% of the sample.

Concerning this clonotype: Its binding antigen is unknown. Per-base quality was not reported, and no clone a single base away is much larger than it.

Trimming takes 2 bases from V and 3 bases from J, and the germline ends sit 7 bases apart. The CDR3 has 13 amino acids, counting the end cysteine and phenylalanine. Only CDR3 DNA is held: 39 bases, read in frame from base 1. Taken from the germline V gene, the CDR1 and CDR2 loops are MNHEY and SVGAGI. The sequencing input was CD8+ T cells from PBMCs. The receptor comes from a human donor with multiple sclerosis. Rearrangement joined TRBV6-5 to TRBJ1-2, with the D gene call left open. For the CDR3, the sequence is CASSYQVDYGYTF. The nucleotide sequence is given as TGTGCCAGCAGTTACCAGGTTGACTATGGCTACACCTTC.